This paragraph covers one TCR beta chain sequence. The CDR3 extends over 14 amino acids. CDR1 is ENHRY and CDR2 is SYGVKD in the germline V gene. The V end lost 9 bases, the J end lost 4 bases, and 16 bases lay between the germline ends. The data are from a study of neoadjuvant anti-PD-1 for oral cavity cancer. Profiling relied on immunoSEQ multiplex PCR, and the TCRdb table lists in-frame clones only, not all of them. The repertoire has approximately 43,000 clones, 77% of them found once; the top ten carry approximately 5%. Specified time point: after neoadjuvant nivolumab, at surgical resection. Cohort: HPV-negative, locally advanced oral cavity squamous cell carcinoma patients.

This clonotype was obtained from a person between 35 and 79 years old with oral cavity squamous cell carcinoma. This specimen consisted of PBMCs, obtained after nivolumab (anti-PD-1) treatment. J is TRBJ2-1 and V is TRBV10-3; D is uncertain. CDR3 loop: CAIMGSQTYNEQFF. Here the CDR3 DNA reads TGTGCCATTATGGGCAGCCAGACATACAATGAGCAGTTCTTC.